This section outlines one TCR beta chain sequence together with its context. The data are from a study of blood T cell repertoires in COVID-19. Study as a whole: COVID-19 samples from acute and convalescent phases originated in the United States, Italy and Spain. Sample material is recorded as cDNA or gDNA derived from T cells, B-cell-depleted T cells, or PBMCs.

Original data processing: Reference gene primer amplification in the assay estimated nucleated cell counts. Libraries were prepared by immunoSEQ multiplex PCR; TCRdb keeps only in-frame clonotypes and omits some of them. V, J and clone size are taken as reported in that table, and D and trimming were inferred from the DNA itself. The data show more than 200,000 clones, approximately 80% seen once. J was trimmed by 5 bases and V by 4 bases; bases with no gene match: 15. CDR1 and CDR2 from the germline V gene are LNHNV and YYDKDF (reference sequence). CDR3 length equals 17 residues. This chain uses TRBV15 with TRBJ1-2; 8 bases line up with TRBD1. Sequences were obtained from peripheral blood. The TCR originated in a man aged 55-75 years with acute or convalescent COVID-19. The CDR3 nucleotides read TGTGCCACCAGCAAGGGGACCGGGACAGGAGTCACATATGGCTACACCTTC. It specifies CATSKGTGTGVTYGYTF. The full variable domain, rest sourced from reference TRBV15 and TRBJ1-2, is DAMVIQNPRYQVTQFGKPVTLSCSQTLNHNVMYWYQQKSSQAPKLLFHYYDKDFNNEADTPDNFQSRRPNTSFCFLDIRSPGLGDTAMYLCATSKGTGTGVTYGYTFGSGTRLTVV.